This T cell receptor beta chain is from a study of cytomegalovirus exposure and HLA in healthy donors. Study-wide results and caveats: It was found in a later analysis that first-cohort TCR clusters tended to co-occur in the 130 or so validation repertoires. Confirmation was obtained in vitro that a few CMV-associated chains are specific for CMV antigens.

Repertoires were generated with immunoSEQ multiplex PCR, while TCRdb's copy carries only in-frame clones and drops some. Of tens of thousands of clones detected, 85% to 95% appear once; the ten largest clones hold approximately 2.1%. Regarding this clone: Its target is unknown.

The sample was PBMCs. The clonotype comes from a man between 18 and 35 years old in good health and CMV-seronegative.

CDR3 amino acids: CASSFITGPYSNQPQHF. CDR3 nucleotide sequence: TGTGCCAGCAGTTTTATTACAGGGCCCTATAGCAATCAGCCCCAGCATTTT. The J gene is TRBJ1-5, the V gene TRBV28, with a tentative D call TRBD1 (6 bases). This CDR3 has 17 residues. CDR1 is MDHEN and CDR2 is SYDVKM in the germline V gene. The germline V and J ends were trimmed by 3 bases and 0 bases, with 15 bases remaining between them.